This TCR beta chain was recorded in a study of cytomegalovirus exposure and HLA in healthy donors. In the study overall: Previous work identified around 120 million unique TCR beta sequences from around 200 million T cells.

The CDR3 contains 13 residues. V dropped 0 bases and J dropped 3 bases, with 8 bases sitting between them. CDR1 and CDR2 from the germline V gene are GTSNPN and SVGIG (reference sequence). A remark on this clone: What it binds is not known.

PCR primers comprised 60 Vbeta and 13 Jbeta primers. Generated by immunoSEQ multiplex PCR, the TCRdb table keeps only in-frame clones and is missing some. In total, the table holds 150,000 to 200,000 clones. Study outcomes and limitations: Cytomegalovirus-associated status was assigned to approximately 160 TCR beta chains.

The sequence was collected from a young woman in good health and CMV-seropositive. The chain combines TRBV30 with TRBJ1-1, with D tentatively TRBD1 (5 bases). The specimen was PBMCs. CDR3: CAWSVDRYTEAFF. The CDR3 nucleotides are TGTGCCTGGAGTGTAGACAGATACACTGAAGCTTTCTTT.